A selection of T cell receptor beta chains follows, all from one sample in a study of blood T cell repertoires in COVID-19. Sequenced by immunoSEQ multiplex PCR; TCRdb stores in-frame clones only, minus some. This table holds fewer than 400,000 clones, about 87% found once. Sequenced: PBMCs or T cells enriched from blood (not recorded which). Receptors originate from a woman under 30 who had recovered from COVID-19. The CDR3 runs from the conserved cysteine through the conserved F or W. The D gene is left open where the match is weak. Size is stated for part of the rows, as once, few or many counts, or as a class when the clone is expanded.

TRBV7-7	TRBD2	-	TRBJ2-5	CASSLGLAAQETQYF	TGTGCCAGCAGCTTAGGCCTAGCGGCGCAAGAGACCCAGTACTTC
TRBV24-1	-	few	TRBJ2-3	CATSHGLGGFKTEDTQYF	TGTGCCACCTCCCATGGATTGGGGGGTTTTAAGACGGAAGATACGCAGTATTTT
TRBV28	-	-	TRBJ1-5	CASSLGGGNQPQHF	TGTGCCAGCAGTTTAGGAGGGGGCAATCAGCCCCAGCATTTT
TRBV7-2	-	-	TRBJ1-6	CASSLGHGRQGLTPLHF	TGTGCCAGCAGCTTAGGTCACGGCCGGCAGGGTCTGACACCCCTCCACTTT
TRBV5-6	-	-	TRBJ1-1	CASSLMVAVNTEAFF	TGTGCCAGCAGCCTCATGGTCGCGGTGAACACTGAAGCTTTCTTT
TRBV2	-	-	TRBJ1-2	CASSPGWGGNYGYTF	TGTGCCAGCAGTCCCGGCTGGGGGGGGAACTATGGCTACACCTTC
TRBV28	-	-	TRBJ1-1	CASTRQRGWVEAFF	TGTGCCAGCACCAGACAGAGGGGGTGGGTTGAAGCTTTCTTT
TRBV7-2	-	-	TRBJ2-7	CASSKEGGFSYEQYF	TGTGCCAGCAGTAAGGAGGGTGGTTTCTCCTACGAGCAGTACTTC
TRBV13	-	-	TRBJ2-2	CASSSHILGERNTGELFF	TGTGCCAGCAGCTCACACATTCTCGGGGAGAGGAACACCGGGGAGCTGTTTTTT
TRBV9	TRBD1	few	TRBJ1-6	CASNVQGDPWSPLHF	TGTGCCAGCAACGTACAGGGGGACCCTTGGTCACCCCTCCACTTT
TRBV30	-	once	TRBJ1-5	CAWSMYTAGQPQHF	TGTGCCTGGAGCATGTACACGGCGGGTCAGCCCCAGCATTTT
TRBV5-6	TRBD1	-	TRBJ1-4	CASSLRTGGEEKLFF	TGTGCCAGCAGCTTGCGGACAGGGGGCGAGGAAAAACTGTTTTTT
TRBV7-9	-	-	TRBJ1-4	CASSPRDARSEKLFF	TGTGCCAGCAGCCCGCGGGACGCCCGGTCCGAAAAACTGTTTTTT
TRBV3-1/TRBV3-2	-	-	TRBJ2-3	CASSQDRIASDTQYF	TGTGCCAGCAGCCAAGATAGGATAGCTTCTGATACGCAGTATTTT
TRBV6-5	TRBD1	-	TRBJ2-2	CASSYQGANTGELFF	TGTGCCAGCAGTTACCAGGGGGCCAACACCGGGGAGCTGTTTTTT
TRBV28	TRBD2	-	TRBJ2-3	CASSRLASTDTQYF	TGTGCCAGCAGCAGACTAGCAAGCACAGATACGCAGTATTTT
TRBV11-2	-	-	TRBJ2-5	CASSLSRVRTQYF	TGTGCCAGCAGCTTAAGCAGGGTTCGGACCCAGTACTTC
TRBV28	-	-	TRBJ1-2	CASSLYGWGDGGYTF	TGTGCCAGCAGTTTATACGGCTGGGGGGACGGGGGCTACACCTTC
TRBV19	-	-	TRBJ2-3	CASSSRRGVSTDTQYF	TGTGCCAGTAGTAGTCGCAGGGGAGTTAGCACAGATACGCAGTATTTT
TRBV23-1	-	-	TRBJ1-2	CATRLSYGYTF	TGCGCCACCAGACTCTCCTATGGCTACACCTTC
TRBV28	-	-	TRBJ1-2	CASSLRRGGLYGYTF	TGTGCCAGCAGTCTCAGGAGGGGAGGTCTTTACGGCTACACCTTC
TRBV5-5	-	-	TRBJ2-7	CASSLDSGPYEQYF	TGTGCCAGCAGCTTGGATAGCGGCCCCTACGAGCAGTACTTC
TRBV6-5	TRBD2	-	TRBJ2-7	CASSYSGGLETQYF	TGTGCCAGCAGTTACTCGGGAGGGCTGGAAACTCAGTACTTC
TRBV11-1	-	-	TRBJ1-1	CASSQTTVNTEAFF	TGTGCCAGCAGCCAAACGACAGTGAACACTGAAGCTTTCTTT
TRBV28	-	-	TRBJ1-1	CASSPRQARAFF	TGTGCCAGCAGTCCCCGACAGGCCAGAGCTTTCTTT
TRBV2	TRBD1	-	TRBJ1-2	CASPRDRINYGYTF	TGTGCCAGCCCCAGGGACAGAATTAACTATGGCTACACCTTC
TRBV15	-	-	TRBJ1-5	CATSRGSSYQPQHF	TGTGCCACCAGCAGAGGATCGAGTTATCAGCCCCAGCATTTT
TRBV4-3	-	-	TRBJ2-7	CASSQDRTNSYEQYF	TGCGCCAGCAGCCAAGATCGGACTAACTCCTACGAGCAGTACTTC
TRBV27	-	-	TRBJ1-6	CASSLGSSYNSPLHF	TGTGCCAGCAGTTTAGGGAGCTCCTATAATTCACCCCTCCACTTT
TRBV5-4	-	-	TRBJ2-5	CASSTNKETQYF	TGTGCCAGCAGCACCAACAAGGAGACCCAGTACTTC
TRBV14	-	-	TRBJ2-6	CASSQWGRGANVLTF	TGTGCCAGCAGCCAATGGGGGCGCGGGGCCAACGTCCTGACTTTC
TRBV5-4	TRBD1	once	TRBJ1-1	CASSLDTGVVTEAFF	TGTGCCAGCAGCTTAGATACAGGGGTGGTCACTGAAGCTTTCTTT
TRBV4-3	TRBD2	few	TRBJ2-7	CASSQASGSSYEQYF	TGCGCCAGCAGCCAAGCTAGCGGGAGCTCCTACGAGCAGTACTTC
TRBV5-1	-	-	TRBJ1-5	CASSPAGGFSNQPQHF	TGCGCCAGCAGCCCCGCGGGGGGATTTAGCAATCAGCCCCAGCATTTT
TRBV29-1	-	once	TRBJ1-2	CSVDEGSRTYGYTF	TGCAGCGTTGATGAAGGGAGCAGAACGTACGGCTACACCTTC
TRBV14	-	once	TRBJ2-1	CASSQDIRGAQFF	TGTGCCAGCAGCCAGGACATTAGGGGTGCTCAGTTCTTC
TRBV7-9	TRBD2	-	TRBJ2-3	CASSSSIAGSTDTQYF	TGTGCCAGCAGCTCTTCCATAGCGGGAAGCACAGATACGCAGTATTTT
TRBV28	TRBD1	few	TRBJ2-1	CATRTGGSYNEQFF	TGTGCCACCAGGACAGGGGGCTCCTACAATGAGCAGTTCTTC
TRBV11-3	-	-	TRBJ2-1	CASSYNSYNEQFF	TGTGCCAGCAGCTATAACTCCTACAATGAGCAGTTCTTC
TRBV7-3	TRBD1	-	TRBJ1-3	CASSQRQGGTIYF	TGTGCCAGCAGCCAACGACAGGGCGGCACCATATATTTT
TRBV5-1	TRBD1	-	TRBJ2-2	CASRYTGGSGELFF	TGCGCCAGCAGATACACAGGGGGATCCGGGGAGCTGTTTTTT
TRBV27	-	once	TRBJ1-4	CASSSLASEKLFF	TGTGCCAGCAGTTCCCTAGCCAGTGAAAAACTGTTTTTT